This TCR beta chain was observed in a study of vaccination and CD4 T cells after COVID-19. Comment on this clonotype: Its specificity is unknown.

The Oncomine TCR Beta short-read assay sequenced DNA from cultured CD4+ T cells. Genomic DNA was drawn out of CD4+ T cells grown in culture. TCRdb re-derived calls from the PCR reads in MiXCR, one entry per CDR3 protein. The sample lists about 10,000 distinct CDR3 sequences, 55% to 60% occurring once. CDR1 is MNHEY, CDR2 SMNVEV, per germline (reference sequence). The germline V and J ends were trimmed by 0 bases and 5 bases, with 13 bases remaining between them. This CDR3 comprises 16 residues. Treatment here: approximately nine-day PBMC culture with coronavirus spike peptide pools or control peptides (ViraFEST assay). T cells were expanded with peptide pools, and expanded clonotypes were identified by TCR sequencing.

This chain joins TRBV27 and TRBJ2-2, with D perhaps matching TRBD2 (6 bases). The receptor was isolated from a human donor who had recovered from COVID-19. Sequencing was carried out using CD4+ T cells from blood, cultured in vitro. Written as DNA, the CDR3 is TGTGCCAGCAGTTTATCGGGCGGGGCGCGGACCGGGGAGCTGTTTTTT. This codes for CASSLSGGARTGELFF.